The clone carrying this T cell receptor beta chain came up many times. As yet, its antigen is unknown. This entry is derived from a study of Graves' ophthalmopathy and Graves' hyperthyroidism. Study-wide results and limits: Blood samples also showed most expanded thyroid clonotypes exceeding 0.001 frequency.

The CDR3 runs to 11 residues. CDR1 is KGHDR, CDR2 SFDVKD, per germline. Trimming stripped 4 bases from V and 4 bases from J, with 4 bases between. The authors amplified TCR beta CDR3 regions, and they did so from RNA transcripts for repertoire sequencing. HTBI primers primed a first-round RT-PCR, and a second-round multiplex PCR followed. TCRdb recomputed calls from the multiplex PCR reads with MiXCR, one row per CDR3 protein. Of about 640,000 distinct CDR3 sequences in the sample, roughly 39% are singletons; the top ten hold more than 2.5%. Thyroid ultrasound, orbital computed tomography, TRAb, serum thyroxine and clinical symptoms formed the basis of diagnosis.

The sequencing sample was made of peripheral blood. This receptor was obtained from an adult man with Graves' ophthalmopathy. The V call is TRBV24-1, the J call TRBJ2-7; D ambiguous. This chain's CDR3 is CATSEGYEQYF. The DNA for the CDR3 is TGTGCCACCAGTGAAGGTTACGAGCAGTACTTC.